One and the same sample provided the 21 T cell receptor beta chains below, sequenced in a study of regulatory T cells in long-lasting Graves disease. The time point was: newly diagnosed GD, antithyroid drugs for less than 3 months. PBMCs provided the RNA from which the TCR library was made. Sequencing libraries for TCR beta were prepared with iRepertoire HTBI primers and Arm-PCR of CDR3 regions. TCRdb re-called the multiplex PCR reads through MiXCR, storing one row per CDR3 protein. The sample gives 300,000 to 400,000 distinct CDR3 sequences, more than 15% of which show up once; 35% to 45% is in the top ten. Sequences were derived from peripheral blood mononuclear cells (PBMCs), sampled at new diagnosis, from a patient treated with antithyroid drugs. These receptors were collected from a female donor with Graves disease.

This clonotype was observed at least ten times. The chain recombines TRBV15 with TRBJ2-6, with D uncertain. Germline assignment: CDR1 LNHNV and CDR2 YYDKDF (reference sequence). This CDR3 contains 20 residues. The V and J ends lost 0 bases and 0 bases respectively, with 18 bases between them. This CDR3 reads CATSRDTRASTTSGANVLTF. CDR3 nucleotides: TGTGCCACCAGCAGAGATACCCGGGCTTCAACAACCTCTGGGGCCAACGTCCTGACTTTC.

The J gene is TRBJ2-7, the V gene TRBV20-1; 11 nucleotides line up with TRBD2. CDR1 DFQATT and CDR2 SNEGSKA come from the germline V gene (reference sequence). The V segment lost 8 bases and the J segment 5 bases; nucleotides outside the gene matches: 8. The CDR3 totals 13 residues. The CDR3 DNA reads TGCAGTACACCGGGACTAGCGGCCAACGAGCAGTACTTC. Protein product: CSTPGLAANEQYF.

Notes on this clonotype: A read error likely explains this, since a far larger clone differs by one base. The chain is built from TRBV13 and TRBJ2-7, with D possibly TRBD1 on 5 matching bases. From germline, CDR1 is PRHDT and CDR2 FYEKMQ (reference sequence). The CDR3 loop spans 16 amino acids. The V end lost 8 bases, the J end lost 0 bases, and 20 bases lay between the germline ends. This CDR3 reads CASGPDRGLVSYEQYF. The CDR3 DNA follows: TGTGCCAGCGGTCCTGATAGGGGCTTAGTCTCCTACGAGCAGTACTTC.

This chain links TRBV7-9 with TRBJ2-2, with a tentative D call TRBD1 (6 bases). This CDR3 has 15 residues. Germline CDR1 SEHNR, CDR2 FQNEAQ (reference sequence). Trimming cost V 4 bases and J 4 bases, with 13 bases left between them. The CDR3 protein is CASSYLTGFTGELFF. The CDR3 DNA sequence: TGTGCCAGCAGCTACTTAACAGGGTTCACCGGGGAGCTGTTTTTT.

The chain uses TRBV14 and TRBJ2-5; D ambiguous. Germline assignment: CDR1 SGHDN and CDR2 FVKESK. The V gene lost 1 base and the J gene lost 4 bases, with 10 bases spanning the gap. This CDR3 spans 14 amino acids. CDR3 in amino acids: CASSQVPAGETQYF. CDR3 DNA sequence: TGTGCCAGCAGCCAAGTTCCCGCTGGAGAGACCCAGTACTTC. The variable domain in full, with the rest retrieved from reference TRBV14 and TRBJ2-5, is EAGVTQFPSHSVIEKGQTVTLRCDPISGHDNLYWYRRVMGKEIKFLLHFVKESKQDESGMPNNRFLAERTGGTYSTLKVQPAELEDSGVYFCASSQVPAGETQYFGPGTRLLVL.

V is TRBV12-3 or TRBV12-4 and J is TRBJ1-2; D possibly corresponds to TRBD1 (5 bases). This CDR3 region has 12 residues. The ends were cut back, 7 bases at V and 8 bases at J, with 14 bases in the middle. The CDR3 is CASMRGVGGYTF. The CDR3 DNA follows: TGTGCCAGCATGCGAGGGGTGGGGGGCTACACCTTC.

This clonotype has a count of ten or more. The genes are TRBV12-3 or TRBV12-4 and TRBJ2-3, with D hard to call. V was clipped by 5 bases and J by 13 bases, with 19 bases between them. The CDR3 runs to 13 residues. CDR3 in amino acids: CASSRAPQLSEYF. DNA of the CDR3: TGTGCCAGCAGTAGGGCCCCCCAGTTGTCTGAGTATTTT.

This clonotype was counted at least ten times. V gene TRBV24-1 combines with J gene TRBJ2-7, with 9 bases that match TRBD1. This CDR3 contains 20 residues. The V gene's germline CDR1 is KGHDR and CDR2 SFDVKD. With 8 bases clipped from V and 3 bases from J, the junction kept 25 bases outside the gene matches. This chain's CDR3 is CATISICSGTGNLIVYEQYF. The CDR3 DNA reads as TGTGCCACCATCTCGATTTGCTCCGGGACAGGGAATCTAATCGTCTACGAGCAGTACTTC.

CDR3 in amino acids: CATSRELAGDTGELFF. The DNA for the CDR3 is TGTGCCACCAGCAGAGAACTAGCGGGAGACACCGGGGAGCTGTTTTTT. The J gene is TRBJ2-2, the V gene TRBV15, with TRBD2 matching 11 bases. There are 16 residues in the CDR3. J was trimmed by 3 bases and V by 0 bases; bases with no gene match: 0. Germline V lookup: CDR1 LNHNV, CDR2 YYDKDF (reference sequence). The whole variable domain, filled in from reference TRBV15 and TRBJ2-2, reads DAMVIQNPRYQVTQFGKPVTLSCSQTLNHNVMYWYQQKSSQAPKLLFHYYDKDFNNEADTPDNFQSRRPNTSFCFLDIRSPGLGDTAMYLCATSRELAGDTGELFFGEGSRLTVL.

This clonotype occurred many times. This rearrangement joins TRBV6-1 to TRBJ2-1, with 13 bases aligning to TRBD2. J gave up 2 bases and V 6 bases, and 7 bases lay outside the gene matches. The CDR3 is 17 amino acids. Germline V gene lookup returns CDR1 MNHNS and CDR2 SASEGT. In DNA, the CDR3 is TGTGCCAGCAGACCGGGACTAGCGGGATCACCCTACAATGAGCAGTTCTTC. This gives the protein CASRPGLAGSPYNEQFF.

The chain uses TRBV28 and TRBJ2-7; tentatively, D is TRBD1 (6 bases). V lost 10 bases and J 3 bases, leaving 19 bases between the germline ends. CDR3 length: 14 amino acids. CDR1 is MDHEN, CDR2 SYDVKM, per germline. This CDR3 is CATRLTGSNYEQYF. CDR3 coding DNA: TGTGCCACCCGGCTCACAGGGTCCAACTACGAGCAGTACTTC.

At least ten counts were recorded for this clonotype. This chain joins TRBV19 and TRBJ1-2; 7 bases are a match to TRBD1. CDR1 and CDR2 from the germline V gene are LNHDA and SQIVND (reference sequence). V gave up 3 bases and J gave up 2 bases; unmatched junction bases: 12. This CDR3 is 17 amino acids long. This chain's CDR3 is CASSITVGQDRNYGYTF. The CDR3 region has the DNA TGTGCCAGTAGTATTACGGTCGGACAGGATCGAAACTATGGCTACACCTTC.

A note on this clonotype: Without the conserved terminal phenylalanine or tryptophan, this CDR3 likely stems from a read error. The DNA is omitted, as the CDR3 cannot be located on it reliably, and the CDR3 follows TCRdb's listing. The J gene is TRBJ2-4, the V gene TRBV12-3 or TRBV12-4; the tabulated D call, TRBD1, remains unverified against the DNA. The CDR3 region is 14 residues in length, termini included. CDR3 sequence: CASSLYQAPRSFGP.

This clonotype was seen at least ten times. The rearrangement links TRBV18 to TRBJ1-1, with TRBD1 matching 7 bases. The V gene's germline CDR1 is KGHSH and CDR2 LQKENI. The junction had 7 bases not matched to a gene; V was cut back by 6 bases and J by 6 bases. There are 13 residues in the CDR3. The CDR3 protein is CASSHRDRSEAFF. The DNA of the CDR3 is TGTGCCAGCTCTCATAGGGACAGATCTGAAGCTTTCTTT.

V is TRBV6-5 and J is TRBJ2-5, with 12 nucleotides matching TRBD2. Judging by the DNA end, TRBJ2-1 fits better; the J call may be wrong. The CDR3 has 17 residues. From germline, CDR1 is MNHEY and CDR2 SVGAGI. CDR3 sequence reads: CASSYEMLAGGGNEQFF. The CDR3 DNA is TGTGCCAGCAGTTACGAGATGCTAGCGGGAGGGGGGAATGAGCAGTTCTTC.

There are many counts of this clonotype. The CDR3 spells CASSQDRWGTSGTAVTYEQYF. As DNA, the CDR3 is TGTGCCAGCAGCCAAGACAGGTGGGGGACTAGCGGGACAGCAGTCACCTACGAGCAGTACTTC. The chain couples TRBV3-1 to TRBJ2-7; 13 nucleotides agree with TRBD2. There are 21 residues in the CDR3. Germline loops: CDR1 LGHDT, CDR2 YNNKEL (reference sequence). With 0 bases clipped from V and 2 bases from J, the junction kept 16 bases outside the gene matches.

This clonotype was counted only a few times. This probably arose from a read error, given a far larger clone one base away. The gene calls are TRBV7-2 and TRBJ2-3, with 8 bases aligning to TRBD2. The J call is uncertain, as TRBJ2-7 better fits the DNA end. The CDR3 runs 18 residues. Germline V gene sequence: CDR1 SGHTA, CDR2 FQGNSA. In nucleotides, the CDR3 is TGTGCCAGCAGCTTAGCGCCGGGGGGACGGGAGGGCCGGGGTGAGCAGTACTTC. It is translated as CASSLAPGGREGRGEQYF.

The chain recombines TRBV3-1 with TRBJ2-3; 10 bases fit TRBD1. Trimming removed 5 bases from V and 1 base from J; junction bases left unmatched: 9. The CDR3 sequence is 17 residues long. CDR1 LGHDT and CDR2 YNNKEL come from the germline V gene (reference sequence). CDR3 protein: CASSGDRGRWGTDTQYF. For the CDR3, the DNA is TGTGCCAGCAGCGGAGACAGGGGGCGCTGGGGCACAGATACGCAGTATTTT.

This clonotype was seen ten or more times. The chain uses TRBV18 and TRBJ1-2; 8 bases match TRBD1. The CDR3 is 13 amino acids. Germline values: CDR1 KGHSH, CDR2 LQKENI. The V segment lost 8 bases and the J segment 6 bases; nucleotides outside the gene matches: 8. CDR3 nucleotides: TGTGCCAGCAGCCCTCAGGGGGCGGATGGCTACACCTTC. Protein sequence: CASSPQGADGYTF.

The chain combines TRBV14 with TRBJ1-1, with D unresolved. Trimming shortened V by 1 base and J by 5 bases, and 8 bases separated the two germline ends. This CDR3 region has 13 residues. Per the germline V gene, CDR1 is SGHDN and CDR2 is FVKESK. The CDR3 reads CASSQVGFTEAFF. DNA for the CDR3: TGTGCCAGCAGCCAAGTCGGGTTTACTGAAGCTTTCTTT. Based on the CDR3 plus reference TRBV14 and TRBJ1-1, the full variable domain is EAGVTQFPSHSVIEKGQTVTLRCDPISGHDNLYWYRRVMGKEIKFLLHFVKESKQDESGMPNNRFLAERTGGTYSTLKVQPAELEDSGVYFCASSQVGFTEAFFGQGTRLTVV.

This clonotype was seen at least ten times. The CDR3: CSARVSLAVTDTQYF. CDR3 sequence (DNA): TGCAGTGCTAGGGTATCCTTAGCGGTCACAGATACGCAGTATTTT. The chain combines TRBV20-1 with TRBJ2-3, with D possibly TRBD2 on 6 matching bases. The V gene lost 3 bases and the J gene lost 2 bases, with 15 bases spanning the gap. The germline V gene has CDR1 DFQATT and CDR2 SNEGSKA (reference sequence). The CDR3 contains 15 residues.